These 25 T cell receptor beta chains were all obtained from the same sample, sequenced in a study of immune cell composition in non-small cell lung cancer. Repertoires were generated with immunoSEQ multiplex PCR, while TCRdb's copy carries only in-frame clones and drops some. The table has about 14,000 clones, over 70% seen once. The sample comprised lung tumor tissue. These receptor sequences come from a human donor with non-small cell lung cancer.

The V and J genes are TRBV19 and TRBJ1-2; 8 bases are a match to TRBD1. The CDR3 has 14 amino acids. After removal of 5 bases from V and 4 bases from J, the junction contained 6 bases not matched to a gene. CDR1 and CDR2 (germline): LNHDA, SQIVND (reference sequence). The CDR3 DNA reads TGTGCCAGTAGTCCAGGGGGCTGGGGCTATGGCTACACCTTC. This sequence encodes CASSPGGWGYGYTF. Together with reference TRBV19 and TRBJ1-2, the CDR3 gives the full variable domain: DGGITQSPKYLFRKEGQNVTLSCEQNLNHDAMYWYRQDPGQGLRLIYYSQIVNDFQKGDIAEGYSVSREKKESFPLTVTSAQKNPTAFYLCASSPGGWGYGYTFGSGTRLTVV.

The chain couples TRBV27 to TRBJ2-7; tentatively, D is TRBD2 (6 bases). The ends were cut back, 5 bases at V and 0 bases at J, with 14 bases in the middle. This CDR3 comprises 15 residues. Per germline, CDR1 MNHEY and CDR2 SMNVEV (reference sequence). The CDR3 sequence is CASSTFGGNSYEQYF. DNA of the CDR3: TGTGCCAGCAGTACCTTTGGCGGGAACTCCTACGAGCAGTACTTC.

V usage is TRBV28 and J usage is TRBJ2-7; TRBD2 agrees at 7 bases. Germline CDR1 MDHEN, CDR2 SYDVKM. CDR3 length: 13 amino acids. Trimming at V came to 10 bases and at J to 4 bases, leaving 10 bases not matched to a gene. In DNA, the CDR3 is TGTGCCACTACGACTAGCACTCATTACGAGCAGTACTTC. It specifies CATTTSTHYEQYF. Based on the CDR3 plus reference TRBV28 and TRBJ2-7, the full variable domain is DVKVTQSSRYLVKRTGEKVFLECVQDMDHENMFWYRQDPGLGLRLIYFSYDVKMKEKGDIPEGYSVSREKKERFSLILESASTNQTSMYLCATTTSTHYEQYFGPGTRLTVT.

The chain couples TRBV7-9 to TRBJ1-1, with D maybe TRBD1 (5 bases). This CDR3 has 12 amino acids. Trimming took 8 bases from V and 7 from J, leaving 14 bases between them. Germline CDR1 is SEHNR and CDR2 is FQNEAQ (reference sequence). CDR3 loop: CASGARLNEAFF. The DNA for the CDR3 is TGTGCCAGCGGGGCGAGGCTGAATGAAGCTTTCTTT.

The rearrangement uses TRBV7-8 and TRBJ2-3; no firm D call. V dropped 2 bases and J dropped 5 bases, with 2 bases sitting between them. Germline CDR1 and CDR2: SGHVS and FQNEAQ. The CDR3 contains 11 residues. CDR3 DNA sequence: TGTGCCAGCAGCTTACGAGATACGCAGTATTTT. It translates to CASSLRDTQYF.

The J gene is TRBJ1-5, the V gene TRBV27; 8 bases are a match to TRBD1. The germline V gene has CDR1 MNHEY and CDR2 SMNVEV (reference sequence). V shed 6 bases, J shed 2 bases, and the junction held 6 bases outside the gene matches. The CDR3 totals 15 residues. As DNA, the CDR3 is TGTGCCAGCAGAAACGACAGGGGCCGCAATCAGCCCCAGCATTTT. This translates into CASRNDRGRNQPQHF.

The chain employs TRBV14 and TRBJ2-7; a possible D gene is TRBD2 (6 bases). The CDR3 is 14 amino acids. The V gene lost 4 bases and the J gene lost 4 bases, with 14 bases spanning the gap. Germline V gives CDR1 SGHDN, CDR2 FVKESK. The DNA of the CDR3 is TGTGCCAGCAGCCCCCTGCGGAGGGAATACGAGCAGTACTTC. Its protein product is CASSPLRREYEQYF.

The CDR3 loop reads CASSPRGNLLAKNIQYF. In nucleotides, the CDR3 is TGTGCCAGCAGCCCTAGAGGGAATCTTCTAGCCAAAAACATTCAGTACTTC. V usage is TRBV28 and J usage is TRBJ2-4; D perhaps matches TRBD2 (5 bases). Trimming took off 6 bases at V and 0 bases at J, with 18 bases between the two ends. The CDR3 has 17 amino acids. CDR1 is MDHEN and CDR2 is SYDVKM in the germline V gene.

The sample holds a few counts of this clone. This rearrangement joins TRBV7-3 to TRBJ2-2, with 11 bases identical to TRBD2. Germline-derived CDR1 and CDR2 are SGHTA and FQGTGA. This CDR3 spans 17 amino acids. V trimming: 6 bases; J trimming: 3 bases; junction bases outside the gene matches: 9. CDR3 sequence (DNA): TGTGCCAGCAGACGTAGCGGGAGGGCCTCGGACACCGGGGAGCTGTTTTTT. This codes for CASRRSGRASDTGELFF.

The chain combines TRBV18 with TRBJ2-7; TRBD2 aligns across 7 bases. The CDR3 loop spans 14 amino acids. J was trimmed by 2 bases and V by 3 bases; bases with no gene match: 4. CDR1 and CDR2 from the germline V gene are KGHSH and LQKENI. In DNA form, the CDR3 reads TGTGCCAGCTCACCGGCTAGCGGCCCCTACGAGCAGTACTTC. It codes for CASSPASGPYEQYF.

The rearrangement joins TRBV11-2 to TRBJ2-3; no reliable D call. This CDR3 has 18 amino acids. Trimming cost V 1 base and J 0 bases, with 17 bases left between them. Germline CDR1 SGHAT, CDR2 FQNNGV. The CDR3 loop reads CASSLVFLLRVSTDTQYF. The CDR3 DNA reads TGTGCCAGCAGCTTAGTTTTTCTCCTAAGGGTTAGCACAGATACGCAGTATTTT.

The chain employs TRBV19 and TRBJ2-1; possible D gene TRBD2, 6 bases. The length of the CDR3 is 15 residues. Germline lookup yields CDR1 LNHDA and CDR2 SQIVND (reference sequence). The V and J ends lost 7 bases and 6 bases respectively, with 19 bases between them. The CDR3 protein is CASKEQDYTGNEQFF. For the CDR3, the DNA is TGTGCCAGTAAAGAGCAGGACTATACGGGCAATGAGCAGTTCTTC.

This clone showed up just a few times. The rearrangement links TRBV2 to TRBJ1-2; 8 nucleotides match TRBD1. This CDR3 has 13 residues. Trimming took 6 bases from V and 4 from J; bases not matched to a gene: 4. Germline loops: CDR1 SNHLY, CDR2 FYNNEI. CDR3 sequence: CASSRGPGYGYTF. As DNA, the CDR3 is TGTGCCAGCAGCAGGGGGCCAGGCTATGGCTACACCTTC.

The rearrangement links TRBV29-1 to TRBJ2-7; 13 bases fit TRBD2. Germline trimming cut 4 bases from V and 2 bases from J; bases unmatched to any gene: 2. The CDR3 contains 14 residues. Germline V gene lookup returns CDR1 SQVTM and CDR2 ANQGSEA. The CDR3 DNA is TGCAGCGTTGGGGGACTAGCGGGAACCTACGAGCAGTACTTC. Translated: CSVGGLAGTYEQYF.

The chain couples TRBV20-1 to TRBJ2-1; D not certain. V lost 6 bases to trimming and J lost 10 bases, with 13 bases between them. The CDR3 covers 11 residues. Germline assignment: CDR1 DFQATT and CDR2 SNEGSKA (reference sequence). The CDR3 DNA sequence: TGCAGTGCAAAGAGATCCGCGGAGCAGTTCTTC. Protein: CSAKRSAEQFF.

The chain has TRBV11-3 and TRBJ2-1; no definite D call. V was pared by 4 bases and J by 0 bases, with 10 bases between. In germline, CDR1 is SGHNT, CDR2 YENEEA. The CDR3 runs to 15 residues. The CDR3 DNA reads as TGTGCCAGCAGCTCAAGACCGAGCTCCTACAATGAGCAGTTCTTC. Protein sequence: CASSSRPSSYNEQFF.

V usage is TRBV9 and J usage is TRBJ2-3, with D unresolved. The CDR3 is 13 amino acids. Per germline, CDR1 SGDLS and CDR2 YYNGEE. V was clipped by 8 bases and J by 1 base, with 11 bases between them. The CDR3 loop reads CASNQFGTDTQYF. In DNA, the CDR3 is TGTGCCAGTAACCAGTTTGGCACAGATACGCAGTATTTT.

The table lists this clone with a count of one. The chain carries TRBV28 and TRBJ2-7; 14 nucleotides match TRBD2. Germline-derived CDR1 and CDR2 are MDHEN and SYDVKM. The CDR3 extends over 15 amino acids. V lost 5 bases and J lost 4; bases outside the gene matches: 4. CDR3 bases: TGTGCCAGCAGTCCCGGGACTAGCGGGAGTTACGAGCAGTACTTC. It codes for CASSPGTSGSYEQYF.

This chain connects TRBV7-6 to TRBJ2-3, with 15 bases aligning to TRBD2. Germline CDR1 reads SGHVS; CDR2 reads FNYEAQ. CDR3 size: 18 residues. Trimming took 4 bases from V and 1 from J; bases not matched to a gene: 6. This CDR3 is CASSSGLAGGFGTDTQYF. The CDR3 DNA sequence: TGTGCCAGCAGCTCAGGACTAGCGGGAGGGTTCGGCACAGATACGCAGTATTTT.

The gene calls are TRBV6-1 and TRBJ2-2; D unclear. The CDR3 consists of 14 residues. From germline, CDR1 is MNHNS and CDR2 SASEGT. Trimming pared 3 bases from V and 3 bases from J, leaving 8 bases between. CDR3 region: CASSELAHTGELFF. CDR3 nucleotides: TGTGCCAGCAGTGAGTTAGCTCACACCGGGGAGCTGTTTTTT.

The chain combines TRBV19 with TRBJ1-4, with D uncertain. Per the germline V gene, CDR1 is LNHDA and CDR2 is SQIVND (reference sequence). The CDR3 sequence is 13 residues long. Between the trimmed V and J ends, which lost 8 bases and 8 bases, there was a span of 15 bases. The CDR3 nucleotides read TGTGCCAGTCGTCGGGCCACGGGGGAAAAACTGTTTTTT. Translating gives CASRRATGEKLFF.

This clone has more than one count but fewer than ten. The chain uses TRBV5-4 and TRBJ1-2; D is unclear. V was clipped by 1 base and J by 7 bases, with 20 bases between them. Germline CDR1 and CDR2: SGHNT and YYREEE (reference sequence). This CDR3 region has 16 residues. CDR3 sequence (DNA): TGTGCCAGCAGCTTGTGGGCGCTGAAGGGTATTGGTGGCTACACCTTC. Translating gives CASSLWALKGIGGYTF.

The chain joins TRBV7-2 to TRBJ2-1, with TRBD2 identical over 11 bases. Germline V gene lookup returns CDR1 SGHTA and CDR2 FQGNSA. The length of the CDR3 is 16 residues. V shed 6 bases, J shed 9 bases, and the junction held 13 bases outside the gene matches. The CDR3: CASRLGTSGQWGEQFF. CDR3 DNA: TGTGCCAGCAGACTAGGGACTAGCGGTCAATGGGGTGAGCAGTTCTTC.

The sample holds a few counts of this clone. This same CDR3 is encoded by further DNA sequences in the sample. This chain uses TRBV7-9 with TRBJ2-3; 8 bases align to TRBD2. The ends lost 5 bases at V and 2 bases at J; junction bases unmatched: 3. In germline, CDR1 is SEHNR, CDR2 FQNEAQ (reference sequence). The CDR3 consists of 14 residues. DNA for the CDR3: TGTGCCAGCAGCCGTAGCGGGAACACAGATACGCAGTATTTT. Its protein is CASSRSGNTDTQYF.

This clone was seen just once. V and J are TRBV28 and TRBJ2-3, with 7 bases lining up with TRBD2. Germline V lookup: CDR1 MDHEN, CDR2 SYDVKM. There are 15 residues in the CDR3. The ends lost 3 bases at V and 2 bases at J; junction bases unmatched: 5. CDR3 DNA: TGTGCCAGCAGTTTGACGGGAGGATACACAGATACGCAGTATTTT. Its translation is CASSLTGGYTDTQYF.